Listed below are T cell receptor beta chains from one sample, sequenced in a study of blood T cells in healthy people across ages. TCRdb used MiXCR to reprocess the 5' RACE reads, holding one entry per CDR3 protein. The profile shows around 1,500,000 distinct CDR3 sequences, 28% of them singletons. Sequencing input: blood. The receptors were gathered from a woman aged 30 to 39 in good health. CDR3s include the opening cysteine and the closing phenylalanine or tryptophan.

TRBV15	TRBJ2-7	CATSRDSREQYF
TRBV20-1	TRBJ1-1	CSAGQGAPEAFF
TRBV6-2/TRBV6-3	TRBJ2-7	CASIGGGSREQYF
TRBV27	TRBJ2-1	CASSLSGTGSNAQFF
TRBV12-3/TRBV12-4	TRBJ2-1	CASTLTGDNEQFF
TRBV29-1	TRBJ2-2	CSVIMSGTGATGELFF
TRBV29-1	TRBJ1-1	CSVKGTDSWNTEAFF
TRBV4-1	TRBJ1-6	CASSHLPRVKDYNSPLHF
TRBV30	TRBJ2-7	CAWSSRSEPYEQYF
TRBV29-1	TRBJ2-5	CSVGRDRQETQYF
TRBV27	TRBJ2-1	CASSWGGDGGTGNEQFF
TRBV7-2	TRBJ2-1	CASSQGLAGPNEQFF
TRBV10-3	TRBJ2-3	CAISGGASTDTQYF
TRBV9	TRBJ1-3	CASSVAWGFGNTIYF
TRBV3-1	TRBJ2-5	CASSQWAGGNQETQYF
TRBV9	TRBJ1-2	CASSGSAWGYTF
TRBV4-2	-	CASSHPTSGGYEQYF
TRBV12-3/TRBV12-4	TRBJ1-4	CASSSAGGTNEKLFF
TRBV2	TRBJ1-2	CASSANRGNYGYTF
TRBV28	TRBJ2-3	CASSPGLAGRTQYF
TRBV14	TRBJ2-7	CASSQLFGDYEQYF
TRBV10-3	TRBJ2-7	CAISSAGSEQYF
TRBV12-3/TRBV12-4	TRBJ2-3	CASSPWGLAGGELTDTQYF
TRBV19	TRBJ2-6	CASSGTGPPGANVLTF
TRBV12-3/TRBV12-4	TRBJ1-5	CASSPGTGPRQPQHF
TRBV4-2	TRBJ2-1	CASSPRREGSYNEQFF
TRBV20-1	TRBJ2-3	CSASASGARGTQYF
TRBV7-2	TRBJ1-2	CASSLGQAEGGYTF
TRBV11-2	TRBJ2-5	CASSFRAAGGSETQYF
TRBV20-1	TRBJ2-6	CSATRQGNYGANVLTF
TRBV9	TRBJ2-6	CASSVAGTSGANVLTF
TRBV4-3	TRBJ2-7	CASSQDRVSGTSSYEQYF
TRBV3-1	TRBJ2-7	CASSQGSPTGGYEQYF
TRBV5-6	-	CASSLDSGGTPYNEQYF
TRBV5-1	TRBJ1-3	CASSLEALSGNTIYF
TRBV12-3/TRBV12-4	TRBJ2-7	CASSSVDRLNYEQYF
TRBV10-2	TRBJ2-1	CASSERSEQFF
TRBV4-3	TRBJ2-1	CASSQDQGQAPNEQFF
TRBV10-3	TRBJ2-1	CAISPTTYSEQFF
TRBV29-1	TRBJ2-7	CSVEDGSSYVQYF